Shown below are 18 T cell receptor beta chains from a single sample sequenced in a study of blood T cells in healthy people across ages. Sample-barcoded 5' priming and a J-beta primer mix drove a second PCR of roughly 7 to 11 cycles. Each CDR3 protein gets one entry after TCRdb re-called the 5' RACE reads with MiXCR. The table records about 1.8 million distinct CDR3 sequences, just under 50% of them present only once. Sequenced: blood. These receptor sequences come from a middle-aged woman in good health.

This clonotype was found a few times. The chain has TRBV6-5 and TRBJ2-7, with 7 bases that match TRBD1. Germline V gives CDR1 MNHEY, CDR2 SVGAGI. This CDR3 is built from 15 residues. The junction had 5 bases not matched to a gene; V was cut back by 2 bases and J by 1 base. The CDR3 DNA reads TGTGCCAGCAGTTACACAGGGGCAAAGTCCTACGAGCAGTACTTC. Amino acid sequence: CASSYTGAKSYEQYF.

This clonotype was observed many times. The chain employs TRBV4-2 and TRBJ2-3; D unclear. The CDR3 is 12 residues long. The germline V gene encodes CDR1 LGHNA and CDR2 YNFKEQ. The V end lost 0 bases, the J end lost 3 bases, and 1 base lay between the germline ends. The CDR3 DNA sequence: TGTGCCAGCAGCCAAGAGACAGATACGCAGTATTTT. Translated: CASSQETDTQYF.

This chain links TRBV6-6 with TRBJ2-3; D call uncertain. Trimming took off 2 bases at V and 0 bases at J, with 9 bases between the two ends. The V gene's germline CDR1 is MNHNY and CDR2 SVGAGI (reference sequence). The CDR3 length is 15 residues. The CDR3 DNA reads TGTGCCAGCAGTTACCCCCGTTCTAGCACAGATACGCAGTATTTT. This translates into CASSYPRSSTDTQYF.

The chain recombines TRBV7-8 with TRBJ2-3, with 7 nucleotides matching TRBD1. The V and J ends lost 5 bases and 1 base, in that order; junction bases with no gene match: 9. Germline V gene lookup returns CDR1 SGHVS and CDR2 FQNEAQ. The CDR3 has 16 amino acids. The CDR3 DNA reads TGTGCCAGCAGCCCGAGACGGGACAGTGGCACAGATACGCAGTATTTT. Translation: CASSPRRDSGTDTQYF. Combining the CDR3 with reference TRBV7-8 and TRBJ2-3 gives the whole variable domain GAGVSQSPRYKVAKRGQDVALRCDPISGHVSLFWYQQALGQGPEFLTYFQNEAQLDKSGLPSDRFFAERPEGSVSTLKIQRTQQEDSAVYLCASSPRRDSGTDTQYFGPGTRLTVL.

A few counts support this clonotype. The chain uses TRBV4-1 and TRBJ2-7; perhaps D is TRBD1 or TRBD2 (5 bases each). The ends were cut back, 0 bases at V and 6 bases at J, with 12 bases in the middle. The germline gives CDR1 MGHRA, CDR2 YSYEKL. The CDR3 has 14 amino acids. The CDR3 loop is CASSQDQRGLEQYF. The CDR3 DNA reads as TGCGCCAGCAGCCAAGATCAACGGGGCCTCGAGCAGTACTTC.

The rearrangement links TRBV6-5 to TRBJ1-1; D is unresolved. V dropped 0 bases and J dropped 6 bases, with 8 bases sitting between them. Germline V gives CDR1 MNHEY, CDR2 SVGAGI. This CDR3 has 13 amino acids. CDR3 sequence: CASSYSILSEAFF. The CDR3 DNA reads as TGTGCCAGCAGTTACTCGATTCTTTCTGAAGCTTTCTTT.

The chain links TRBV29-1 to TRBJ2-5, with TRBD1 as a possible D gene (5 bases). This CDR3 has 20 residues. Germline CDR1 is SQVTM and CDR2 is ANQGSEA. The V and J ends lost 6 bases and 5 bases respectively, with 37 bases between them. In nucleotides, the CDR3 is TGCAGCGTCGAACCAGGTCCTCGGGCCGACCCGGAAAAGGGGCCGGAGACCCAGTACTTC. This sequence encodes CSVEPGPRADPEKGPETQYF.

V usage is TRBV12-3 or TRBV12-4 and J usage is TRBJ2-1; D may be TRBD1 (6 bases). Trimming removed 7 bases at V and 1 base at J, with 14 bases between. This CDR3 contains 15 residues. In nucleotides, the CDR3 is TGTGCCAGCACCCTCTCCACAGGGTCCTACAATGAGCAGTTCTTC. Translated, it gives CASTLSTGSYNEQFF.

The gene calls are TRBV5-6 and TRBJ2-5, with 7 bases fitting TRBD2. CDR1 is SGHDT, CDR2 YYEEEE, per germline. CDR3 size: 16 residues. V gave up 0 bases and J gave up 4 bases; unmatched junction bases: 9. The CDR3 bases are TGTGCCAGCAGCTTGGCGGGGGAGGGGATGGGAGAGACCCAGTACTTC. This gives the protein CASSLAGEGMGETQYF.

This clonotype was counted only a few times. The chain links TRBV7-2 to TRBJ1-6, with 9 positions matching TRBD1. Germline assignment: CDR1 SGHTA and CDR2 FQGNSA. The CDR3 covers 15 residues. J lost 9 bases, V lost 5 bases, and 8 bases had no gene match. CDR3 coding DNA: TGTGCCAGCAGCGCGGACAGGGGAGTGAGTTCACCCCTCCACTTT. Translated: CASSADRGVSSPLHF.

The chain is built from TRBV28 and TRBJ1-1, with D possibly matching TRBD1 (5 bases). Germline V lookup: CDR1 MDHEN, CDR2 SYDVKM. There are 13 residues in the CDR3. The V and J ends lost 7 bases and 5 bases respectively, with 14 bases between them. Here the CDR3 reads CASTAGAGTEAFF. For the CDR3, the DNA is TGTGCCAGCACCGCCGGGGCAGGGACTGAAGCTTTCTTT.

CDR3 bases: TGTGCCAGCAGCCGCCACAGGGAGCGAGAGACCCAGTACTTC. Its translation: CASSRHRERETQYF. The genes are TRBV6-5 and TRBJ2-5, with a tentative D call TRBD1 (6 bases). Germline-derived CDR1 and CDR2 are MNHEY and SVGAGI. This CDR3 comprises 14 residues. Trimming stripped 6 bases from V and 4 bases from J, with 15 bases between.

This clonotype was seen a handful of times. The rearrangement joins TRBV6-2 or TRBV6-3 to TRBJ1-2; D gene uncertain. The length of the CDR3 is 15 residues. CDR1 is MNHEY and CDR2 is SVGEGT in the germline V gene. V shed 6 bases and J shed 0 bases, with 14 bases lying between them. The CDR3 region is CASSDGLLANYGYTF. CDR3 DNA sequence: TGTGCCAGCAGCGACGGTCTCCTAGCTAACTATGGCTACACCTTC.

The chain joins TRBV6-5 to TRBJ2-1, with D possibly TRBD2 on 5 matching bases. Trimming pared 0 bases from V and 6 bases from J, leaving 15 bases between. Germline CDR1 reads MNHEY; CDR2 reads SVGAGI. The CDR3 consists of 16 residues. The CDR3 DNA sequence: TGTGCCAGCAGTTACTCGGTTGGGGAGTCGGGCAATGAGCAGTTCTTC. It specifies CASSYSVGESGNEQFF.

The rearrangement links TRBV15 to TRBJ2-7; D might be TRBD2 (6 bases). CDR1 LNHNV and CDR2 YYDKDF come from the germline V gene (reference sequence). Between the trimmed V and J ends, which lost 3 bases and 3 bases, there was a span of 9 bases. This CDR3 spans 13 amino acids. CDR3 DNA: TGTGCCACCAGCAGTGGAGGGGTCTACGAGCAGTACTTC. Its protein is CATSSGGVYEQYF.

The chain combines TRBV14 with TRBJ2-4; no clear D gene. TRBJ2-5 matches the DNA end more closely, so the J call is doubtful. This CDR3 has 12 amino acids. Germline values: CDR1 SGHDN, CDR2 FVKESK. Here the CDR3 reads CASSQVYETQYF. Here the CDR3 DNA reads TGTGCCAGCAGCCAAGTCTATGAGACCCAGTACTTC.

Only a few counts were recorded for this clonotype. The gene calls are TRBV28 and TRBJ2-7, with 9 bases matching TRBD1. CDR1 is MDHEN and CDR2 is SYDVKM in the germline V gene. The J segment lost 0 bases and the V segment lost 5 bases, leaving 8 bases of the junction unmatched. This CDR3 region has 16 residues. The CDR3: CASSRDGQGSSYEQYF. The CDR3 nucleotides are TGTGCCAGCAGTCGAGACGGACAGGGGAGCTCCTACGAGCAGTACTTC.

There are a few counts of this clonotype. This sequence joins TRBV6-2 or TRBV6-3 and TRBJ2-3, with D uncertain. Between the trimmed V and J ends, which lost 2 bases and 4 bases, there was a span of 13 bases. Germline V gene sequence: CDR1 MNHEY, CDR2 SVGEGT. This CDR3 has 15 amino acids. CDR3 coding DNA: TGTGCCAGCAGTTACGCTTCCCTTCGGGCAGATACGCAGTATTTT. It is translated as CASSYASLRADTQYF.